The 4 T cell receptor beta chains listed next were all sequenced from one sample in a study of blood T cell repertoires in COVID-19. Only in-frame clones appear in the TCRdb table, and some are missing; sequencing was by immunoSEQ multiplex PCR. This table has under 300,000 clones, approximately 83% appearing once. The sample was peripheral blood. All receptors come from a young man who had recovered from COVID-19.

The chain combines TRBV4-1 with TRBJ1-4; D is unclear. Trimming took 6 bases from V and 0 from J, leaving 8 bases between them. CDR3 length equals 14 residues. Germline V gene lookup returns CDR1 MGHRA and CDR2 YSYEKL. The CDR3 sequence is CASSETPTNEKLFF. In nucleotides, the CDR3 is TGCGCCAGCAGTGAGACACCAACTAATGAAAAACTGTTTTTT.

This clone was detected only once. The chain joins TRBV28 to TRBJ1-2; D gene ambiguous. V was cut by 1 base and J by 0 bases, with 3 bases left in between. This CDR3 spans 13 amino acids. Germline assignment: CDR1 MDHEN and CDR2 SYDVKM. In DNA, the CDR3 is TGTGCCAGCAGTTTATCAGCTAACTATGGCTACACCTTC. Protein product: CASSLSANYGYTF.

This clone has a handful of counts. The rearrangement joins TRBV29-1 to TRBJ1-5; 7 bases fit TRBD1. From germline, CDR1 is SQVTM and CDR2 ANQGSEA. V lost 7 bases to trimming and J lost 6 bases; unmatched junction nucleotides: 12. The CDR3 sequence is 14 residues long. The DNA of the CDR3 is TGCAGCGCAGGGGACAGCGGTTTAGGTCAGCCCCAGCATTTT. Its protein product is CSAGDSGLGQPQHF.

The CDR3 DNA sequence: TGCGCCAGCAGCCGGACAGGGGGCTACACAGATACGCAGTATTTT. Residues: CASSRTGGYTDTQYF. The gene calls are TRBV5-1 and TRBJ2-3, with TRBD1 matching over 11 bases. The CDR3 is made up of 15 amino acids. Germline trimming cut 4 bases from V and 2 bases from J; bases unmatched to any gene: 3. Germline-derived CDR1 and CDR2 are SGHRS and YFSETQ.